This TCR beta chain was found in a study of vaccination effects on CD4 cells after COVID-19. Study context: Expansion with viral peptide pools was applied to antigen-specific CD4+ T cells by the ViraFEST assay prior to sequencing. After the second dose, samples were taken at median day 72.

As to this clone: What it binds is not known.

The data were produced by immunoSEQ multiplex PCR, yet TCRdb's version contains in-frame clones alone and is incomplete. Among 72,000 or so clones listed, 74% were seen once. An approximately 10-day culture period preceded the isolation of CD4+ T cells. Two doses of BNT162b2 or mRNA-1273 vaccine were administered to participants. Each vaccine recipient was nucleocapsid antibody negative and had no prior SARS-CoV-2 infection. The sequence came from a human donor who received a COVID-19 vaccine. Material: CD4+ T cells from PBMCs cultured without peptide, obtained after COVID-19 vaccination.

CDR3 coding DNA: TGTGCCAGCTTCAGGAGCTCCTATAATTCACCCCTCCACTTT. This codes for CASFRSSYNSPLHF. V gene TRBV28 combines with J gene TRBJ1-6, with D hard to call. The CDR3 covers 14 residues. The germline CDR1 and CDR2 sequences are MDHEN and SYDVKM. V shed 8 bases and J shed 0 bases, with 8 bases lying between them.